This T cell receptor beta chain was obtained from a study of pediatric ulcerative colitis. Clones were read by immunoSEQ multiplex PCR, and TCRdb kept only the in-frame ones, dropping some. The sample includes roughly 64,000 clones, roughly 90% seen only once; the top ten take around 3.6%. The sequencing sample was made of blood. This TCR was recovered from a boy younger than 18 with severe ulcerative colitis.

Here the CDR3 reads CASSQGLADTTDTQYF. The DNA of the CDR3 is TGTGCCAGCAGCCAGGGACTAGCGGATACCACAGATACGCAGTATTTT. This chain links TRBV7-2 with TRBJ2-3; 11 bases match TRBD2. The V and J ends lost 5 bases and 2 bases, in that order; junction bases with no gene match: 6. CDR1 and CDR2 (germline): SGHTA, FQGNSA. The CDR3 runs 16 residues.